The rows below give T cell receptor beta chains drawn from one sample of a study of T cell repertoires in cytomegalovirus infection. TCRdb ran MiXCR on the reads and lists one entry per CDR3 protein. This table holds around 430,000 distinct CDR3 sequences, 40% to 50% found once. The antigens for these receptors are not known. This material consisted of cultured PBMCs, taken from culture after CMV antigen stimulation. The receptors stem from a human donor in good health (CMV status not recorded). Some clones in this sample may be carry-over from other donors' samples. CDR3s include the opening cysteine and the closing phenylalanine or tryptophan. The D gene is left open where the match is weak. A row's size may be missing; if present it is once, few, many or a size class.

d_call cdr3_length clone_size j_call v_call cdr3_aa cdr3_nt
. 14 . TRBJ2-6 TRBV2 CASTLESTANVLTF TGTGCCAGCACCCTGGAGAGCACGGCCAACGTCCTGACTTTC
. 14 . TRBJ2-1 TRBV20-1 CSARRMRGRNEQFF TGCAGTGCTAGACGAATGAGGGGGAGAAATGAGCAGTTCTTC
TRBD1 16 . TRBJ2-1 TRBV7-2 CASSFQGTGNYNEQFF TGTGCCAGCAGCTTCCAAGGGACAGGGAACTACAATGAGCAGTTCTTC
TRBD2 15 few TRBJ2-1 TRBV19 CASSRERGGNNEQFF TGTGCCAGTAGTAGGGAGCGGGGGGGTAACAATGAGCAGTTCTTC
. 12 . TRBJ2-1 TRBV20-1 CSARLVSDEQFF TGCAGTGCTAGACTAGTGAGCGATGAGCAGTTCTTC
TRBD2 16 . TRBJ2-1 TRBV5-4 CASSHGGGRRSDEQFF TGTGCCAGCAGCCACGGGGGCGGGAGGAGGTCGGATGAGCAGTTCTTC
. 17 . TRBJ1-2 TRBV11-2 CASSSLPGTVANYGYTF TGTGCCAGCAGCTCTCTTCCTGGGACCGTAGCTAACTATGGCTACACCTTC
. 15 . TRBJ2-2 TRBV11-2 CASSPPGENTGELFF TGTGCCAGCAGCCCCCCGGGGGAGAACACCGGGGAGCTGTTTTTT
. 17 . TRBJ2-3 TRBV27 CASKIGGLRVHTDTQYF TGTGCCAGCAAAATTGGCGGGCTACGGGTACACACAGATACGCAGTATTTT
. 14 few TRBJ1-6 TRBV7-9 CASSLGHGDSPLHF TGTGCCAGCAGCTTGGGACATGGGGATTCACCCCTCCACTTT
. 18 few TRBJ1-4 TRBV7-4 CASSLAGRQEEWNEKLFF TGTGCCAGCAGCTTAGCGGGTCGGCAGGAAGAATGGAATGAAAAACTGTTTTTT
. 11 . TRBJ2-5 TRBV2 CASSEKETQYF TGTGCCAGCAGTGAGAAAGAGACCCAGTACTTC
TRBD1 15 few TRBJ2-7 TRBV7-9 CASSHLGTGSYEQYF TGTGCCAGCAGCCACCTCGGGACAGGGTCTTACGAGCAGTACTTC
TRBD1 15 . TRBJ1-4 TRBV2 CASSELTGGDEKLFF TGTGCCAGCAGTGAATTAACAGGGGGAGATGAAAAACTGTTTTTT
. 13 many TRBJ2-5 TRBV7-2 CASSLGIQETQYF TGTGCCAGCAGCTTAGGCATCCAAGAGACCCAGTACTTC
TRBD2 17 few TRBJ2-5 TRBV7-2 CASSPYGLAGIEETQYF TGTGCCAGCAGCCCCTACGGACTAGCGGGTATTGAAGAGACCCAGTACTTC
. 15 . TRBJ1-5 TRBV20-1 CSAQRGVNSNQPQHF TGCAGTGCACAGAGGGGGGTGAATAGCAATCAGCCCCAGCATTTT
. 15 . TRBJ1-2 TRBV19 CASSRLQDRSYGYTF TGTGCCAGTAGTAGATTACAGGATCGGTCCTATGGCTACACCTTC
. 14 . TRBJ1-6 TRBV20-1 CSARDPVGGSPLHF TGCAGTGCTAGAGATCCGGTAGGGGGTTCACCCCTCCACTTT
. 14 few TRBJ1-6 TRBV12-3/TRBV12-4 CASSLVRRSSPLHF TGTGCCAGCAGTTTAGTCAGGCGAAGTTCACCCCTCCACTTT
. 16 . TRBJ2-5 TRBV6-8 CASSYSGFSTGETQYF TGTGCCAGCAGTTACTCAGGTTTTAGTACGGGAGAGACCCAGTACTTC
TRBD2 18 . TRBJ2-1 TRBV19 CASSSGTSGGGAYNEQFF TGTGCCAGTAGTAGCGGGACTAGCGGGGGGGGAGCCTACAATGAGCAGTTCTTC
TRBD1 19 few TRBJ2-1 TRBV3-1 CASSHTGGGRRDRSNEQFF TGTGCCAGCAGTCATACAGGGGGCGGGCGAAGGGACCGCTCGAATGAGCAGTTCTTC
TRBD2 16 . TRBJ2-3 TRBV6-1 CASNLAGGSSTDTQYF TGTGCCAGCAATCTAGCGGGTGGATCTAGCACAGATACGCAGTATTTT
TRBD1 17 . TRBJ1-3 TRBV27 CASSFFPYRDRETTIYF TGTGCCAGCAGTTTTTTCCCCTACCGGGACAGGGAAACCACCATATATTTT
. 16 . TRBJ1-5 TRBV12-3/TRBV12-4 CASSSEPGSRDQPQHF TGTGCCAGCAGTTCAGAACCGGGATCTAGAGATCAGCCCCAGCATTTT
TRBD2 18 few TRBJ2-1 TRBV19 CASSMGGGGRPSYNEQFF TGTGCCAGTAGTATGGGGGGGGGCGGGAGGCCCTCCTACAATGAGCAGTTCTTC
. 14 . TRBJ2-7 TRBV14 CASSPTSSPYEQYF TGTGCCAGCAGCCCAACTAGCTCCCCCTACGAGCAGTACTTC
. 16 once TRBJ2-3 TRBV7-2 CASRRVGLATTDTQYF TGTGCCAGCAGACGAGTGGGGCTAGCTACCACAGATACGCAGTATTTT
TRBD2 16 few TRBJ2-7 TRBV19 CASSIVLAGEPYEQYF TGTGCCAGTAGTATAGTACTAGCGGGAGAACCCTACGAGCAGTACTTC
. 13 . TRBJ1-1 TRBV2 CASTFGQNLEAFF TGTGCCAGCACGTTTGGACAGAACCTTGAAGCTTTCTTT
TRBD2 11 . TRBJ2-1 TRBV6-2/TRBV6-3 CASSGTSARFF TGTGCCAGCAGCGGGACTAGCGCTCGGTTCTTC
. 16 . TRBJ1-6 TRBV7-2 CASSFNRARGNSPLHF TGTGCCAGCAGTTTCAACCGGGCCAGGGGTAATTCACCCCTCCACTTT
. 12 . TRBJ2-1 TRBV10-3 CAISEGPAEQFF TGTGCCATCAGTGAAGGCCCGGCGGAGCAGTTCTTC
TRBD2 17 . TRBJ2-7 TRBV4-2 CASSHHKGGTSAHEQYF TGTGCCAGCAGCCACCACAAGGGGGGGACTAGCGCCCACGAGCAGTACTTC
. 17 . TRBJ2-1 TRBV7-2 CASSEELDRVLYNEQFF TGTGCCAGCAGCGAGGAACTTGACAGAGTCTTATACAATGAGCAGTTCTTC
TRBD1 18 . TRBJ2-2 TRBV11-2 CASTVRMTGTGLTGELFF TGTGCCAGCACCGTTAGGATGACCGGGACAGGACTCACCGGGGAGCTGTTTTTT
. 14 . TRBJ1-2 TRBV7-2 CASSLGAFGYGYTF TGTGCCAGCAGCTTAGGGGCGTTCGGCTATGGCTACACCTTC
. 15 few TRBJ2-2 TRBV7-2 CASSVARTNTGELFF TGTGCCAGCAGCGTGGCTCGTACGAACACCGGGGAGCTGTTTTTT
. 14 few TRBJ1-2 TRBV7-2 CASSLGDRPGGYTF TGTGCCAGCAGCTTAGGGGATCGACCGGGGGGCTACACCTTC
. 15 few TRBJ1-5 TRBV7-6 CASSPGDISNQPQHF TGTGCCAGCAGCCCCGGGGACATTAGCAATCAGCCCCAGCATTTT
. 14 . TRBJ1-4 TRBV6-2/TRBV6-3 CASGTSATNEKLFF TGTGCCAGCGGGACAAGCGCAACTAATGAAAAACTGTTTTTT
. 13 few TRBJ2-7 TRBV2 CASSGGRSDEQYF TGTGCCAGCAGTGGGGGGCGATCGGACGAGCAGTACTTC
. 12 . TRBJ2-3 TRBV7-4 CASSIDRDTQYF TGTGCCAGCAGCATCGACAGGGATACGCAGTATTTT
. 16 few TRBJ2-3 TRBV4-3 CASSASPHSSTDTQYF TGCGCCAGCAGCGCCTCCCCCCACTCTAGCACAGATACGCAGTATTTT
TRBD1 15 few TRBJ1-5 TRBV7-9 CASSVGTGINQPQHF TGTGCCAGCAGCGTGGGGACAGGGATAAACCAGCCCCAGCATTTT
. 15 . TRBJ1-1 TRBV6-1 CASSVSLPINTEAFF TGTGCCAGCAGTGTGTCGCTTCCCATAAACACTGAAGCTTTCTTT
. 15 . TRBJ2-7 TRBV4-1 CASSQDGAGTYEQYF TGCGCCAGCAGCCAAGATGGGGCAGGGACCTACGAGCAGTACTTC
TRBD2 16 few TRBJ2-1 TRBV7-2 CASSSRLASSYNEQFF TGTGCCAGCAGCTCACGACTAGCGAGCTCCTACAATGAGCAGTTCTTC
TRBD2 15 . TRBJ2-1 TRBV12-3/TRBV12-4 CASRILAGVRNEQFF TGTGCCAGCAGGATACTAGCGGGGGTCCGAAATGAGCAGTTCTTC
TRBD1 17 . TRBJ1-3 TRBV9 CASSAGTGGYSGNTIYF TGTGCCAGCAGCGCTGGGACAGGGGGATATTCTGGAAACACCATATATTTT
TRBD1 15 few TRBJ2-1 TRBV6-6 CASRFDRGRLNEQFF TGTGCCAGCAGATTCGACAGGGGGCGATTAAATGAGCAGTTCTTC
. 15 once TRBJ2-7 TRBV27 CASSLADRVSYEQYF TGTGCCAGCAGTTTAGCGGACAGAGTTTCCTACGAGCAGTACTTC
. 14 few TRBJ2-3 TRBV5-1 CASSLGGVQDTQYF TGCGCCAGCAGCTTGGGAGGAGTCCAGGATACGCAGTATTTT
. 15 once TRBJ2-7 TRBV28 CASSSPGSLSYEQYF TGTGCCAGCAGTTCGCCGGGATCCCTCTCCTACGAGCAGTACTTC